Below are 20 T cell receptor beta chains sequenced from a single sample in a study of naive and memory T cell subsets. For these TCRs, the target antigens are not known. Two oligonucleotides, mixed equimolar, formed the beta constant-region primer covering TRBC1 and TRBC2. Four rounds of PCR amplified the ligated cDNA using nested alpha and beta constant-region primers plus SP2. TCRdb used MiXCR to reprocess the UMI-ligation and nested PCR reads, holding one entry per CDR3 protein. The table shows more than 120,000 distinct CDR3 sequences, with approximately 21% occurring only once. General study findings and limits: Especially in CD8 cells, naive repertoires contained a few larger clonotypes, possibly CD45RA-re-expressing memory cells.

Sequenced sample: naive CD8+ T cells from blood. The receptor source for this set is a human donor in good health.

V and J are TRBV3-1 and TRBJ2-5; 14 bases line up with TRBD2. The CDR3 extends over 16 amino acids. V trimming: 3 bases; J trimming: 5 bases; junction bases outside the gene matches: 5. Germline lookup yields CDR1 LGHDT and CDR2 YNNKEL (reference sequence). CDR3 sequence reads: CASSQGTSGSEETQYF. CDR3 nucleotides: TGTGCCAGCAGCCAGGGGACTAGCGGGAGTGAGGAGACCCAGTACTTC.

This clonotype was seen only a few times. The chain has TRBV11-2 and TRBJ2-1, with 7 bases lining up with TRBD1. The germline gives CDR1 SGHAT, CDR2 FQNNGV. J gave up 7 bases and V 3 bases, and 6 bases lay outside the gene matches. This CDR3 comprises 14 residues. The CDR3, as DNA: TGTGCCAGCAGCTTCATCCAGGGGGAAAATGAGCAGTTCTTC. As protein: CASSFIQGENEQFF.

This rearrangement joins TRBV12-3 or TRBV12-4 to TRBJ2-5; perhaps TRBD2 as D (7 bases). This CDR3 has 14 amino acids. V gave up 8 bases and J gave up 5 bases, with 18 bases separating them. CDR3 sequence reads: CASSWGGLGETQYF. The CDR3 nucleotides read TGTGCCAGCTCCTGGGGGGGCCTGGGGGAGACCCAGTACTTC.

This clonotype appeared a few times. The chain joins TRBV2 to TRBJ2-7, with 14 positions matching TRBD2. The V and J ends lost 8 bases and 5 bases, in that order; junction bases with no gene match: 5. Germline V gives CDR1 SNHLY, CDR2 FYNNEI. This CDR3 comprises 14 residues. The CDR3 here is CASPGLAGDHEQYF. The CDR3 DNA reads TGTGCCAGCCCGGGACTAGCGGGAGACCACGAGCAGTACTTC.

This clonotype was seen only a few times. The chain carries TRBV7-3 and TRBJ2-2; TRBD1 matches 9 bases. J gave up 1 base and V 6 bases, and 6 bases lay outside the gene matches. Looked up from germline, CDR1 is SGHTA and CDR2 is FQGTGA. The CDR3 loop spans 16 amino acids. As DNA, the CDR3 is TGTGCCAGCAGTCCAGACAGGGGGGTGAACACCGGGGAGCTGTTTTTT. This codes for CASSPDRGVNTGELFF.

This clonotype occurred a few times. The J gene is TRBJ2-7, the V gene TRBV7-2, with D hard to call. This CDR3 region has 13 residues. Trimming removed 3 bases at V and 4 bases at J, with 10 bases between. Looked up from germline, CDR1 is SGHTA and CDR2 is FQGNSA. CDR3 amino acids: CASSFSPSYEQYF. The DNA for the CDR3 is TGTGCCAGCAGCTTTTCCCCATCGTACGAGCAGTACTTC. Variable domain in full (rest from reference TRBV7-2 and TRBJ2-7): GAGVSQSPSNKVTEKGKDVELRCDPISGHTALYWYRQSLGQGLEFLIYFQGNSAPDKSGLPSDRFSAERTGGSVSTLTIQRTQQEDSAVYLCASSFSPSYEQYFGPGTRLTVT.

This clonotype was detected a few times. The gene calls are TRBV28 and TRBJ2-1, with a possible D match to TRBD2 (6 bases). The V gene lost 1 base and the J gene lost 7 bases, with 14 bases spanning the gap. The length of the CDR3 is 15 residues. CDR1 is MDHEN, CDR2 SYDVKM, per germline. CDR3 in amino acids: CASSLSGSVSNEQFF. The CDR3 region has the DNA TGTGCCAGCAGTTTATCCGGGAGTGTTAGTAATGAGCAGTTCTTC.

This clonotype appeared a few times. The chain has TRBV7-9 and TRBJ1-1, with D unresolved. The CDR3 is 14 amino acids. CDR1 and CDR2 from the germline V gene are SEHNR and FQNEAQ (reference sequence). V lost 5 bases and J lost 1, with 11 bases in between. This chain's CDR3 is CASSDKPENTEAFF. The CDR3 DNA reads TGTGCCAGCAGCGACAAACCAGAGAACACTGAAGCTTTCTTT. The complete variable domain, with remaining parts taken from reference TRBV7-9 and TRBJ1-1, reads DTGVSQNPRHKITKRGQNVTFRCDPISEHNRLYWYRQTLGQGPEFLTYFQNEAQLEKSRLLSDRFSAERPKGSFSTLEIQRTEQGDSAMYLCASSDKPENTEAFFGQGTRLTVV.

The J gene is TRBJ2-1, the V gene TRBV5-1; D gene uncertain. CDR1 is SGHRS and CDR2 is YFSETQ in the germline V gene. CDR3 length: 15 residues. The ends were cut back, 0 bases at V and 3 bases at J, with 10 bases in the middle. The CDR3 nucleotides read TGCGCCAGCAGCTTGGTTCCAGAAAGCTACAATGAGCAGTTCTTC. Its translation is CASSLVPESYNEQFF.

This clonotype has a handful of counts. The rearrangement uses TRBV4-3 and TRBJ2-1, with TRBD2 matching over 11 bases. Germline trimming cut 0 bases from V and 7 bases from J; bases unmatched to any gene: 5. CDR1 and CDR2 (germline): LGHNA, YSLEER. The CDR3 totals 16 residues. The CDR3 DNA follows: TGCGCCAGCAGCCAAGAACTAGCGGGAGCAGGAAATGAGCAGTTCTTC. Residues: CASSQELAGAGNEQFF.

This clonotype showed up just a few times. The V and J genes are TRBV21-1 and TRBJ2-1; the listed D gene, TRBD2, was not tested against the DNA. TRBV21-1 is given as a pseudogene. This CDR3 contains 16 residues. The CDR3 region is CASSKDRVSHPNEQFF. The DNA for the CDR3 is TGTGCCAGCAGCAAAGACCGGGTCTCACACCCCAATGAGCAGTTCTTC.

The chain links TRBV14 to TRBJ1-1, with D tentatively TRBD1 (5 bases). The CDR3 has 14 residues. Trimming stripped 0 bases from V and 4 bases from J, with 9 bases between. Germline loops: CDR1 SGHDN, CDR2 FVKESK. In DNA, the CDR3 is TGTGCCAGCAGCCAAGACGCAGGGCCCACTGAAGCTTTCTTT. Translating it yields CASSQDAGPTEAFF.

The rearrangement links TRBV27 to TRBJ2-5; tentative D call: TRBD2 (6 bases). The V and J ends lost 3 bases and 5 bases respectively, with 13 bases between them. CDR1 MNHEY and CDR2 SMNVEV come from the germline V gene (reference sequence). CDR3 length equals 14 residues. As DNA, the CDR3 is TGTGCCAGCAGTTTTTTTCCCGCGGGGGAGACCCAGTACTTC. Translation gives CASSFFPAGETQYF.

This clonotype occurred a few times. The chain's CDR3 is CATAGSESSGNTIYF. DNA of the CDR3: TGTGCCACCGCTGGTTCCGAGAGCTCTGGAAACACCATATATTTT. V usage is TRBV24-1 and J usage is TRBJ1-3; no clear D. Germline V gives CDR1 KGHDR, CDR2 SFDVKD. Trimming removed 9 bases from V and 0 bases from J, with 14 bases in between. The CDR3 extends over 15 amino acids.

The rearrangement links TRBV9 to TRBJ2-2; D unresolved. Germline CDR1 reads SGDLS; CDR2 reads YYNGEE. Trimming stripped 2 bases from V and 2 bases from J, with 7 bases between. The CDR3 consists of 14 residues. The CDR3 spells CASSVGGNTGELFF. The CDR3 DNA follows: TGTGCCAGCAGCGTTGGCGGAAACACCGGGGAGCTGTTTTTT. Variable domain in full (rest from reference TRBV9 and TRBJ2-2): DSGVTQTPKHLITATGQRVTLRCSPRSGDLSVYWYQQSLDQGLQFLIQYYNGEERAKGNILERFSAQQFPDLHSELNLSSLELGDSALYFCASSVGGNTGELFFGEGSRLTVL.

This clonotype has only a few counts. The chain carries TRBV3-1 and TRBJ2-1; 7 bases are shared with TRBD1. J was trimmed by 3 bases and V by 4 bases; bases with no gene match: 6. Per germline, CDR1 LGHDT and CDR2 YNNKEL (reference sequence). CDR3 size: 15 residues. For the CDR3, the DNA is TGTGCCAGCAGCCCATTCCGGGACAGCTACAATGAGCAGTTCTTC. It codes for CASSPFRDSYNEQFF.

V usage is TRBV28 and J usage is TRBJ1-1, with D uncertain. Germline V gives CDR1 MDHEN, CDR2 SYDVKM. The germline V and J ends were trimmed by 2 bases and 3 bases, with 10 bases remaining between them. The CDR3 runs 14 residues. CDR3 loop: CASSLLLADTEAFF. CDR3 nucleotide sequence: TGTGCCAGCAGTTTACTGTTGGCGGACACTGAAGCTTTCTTT.

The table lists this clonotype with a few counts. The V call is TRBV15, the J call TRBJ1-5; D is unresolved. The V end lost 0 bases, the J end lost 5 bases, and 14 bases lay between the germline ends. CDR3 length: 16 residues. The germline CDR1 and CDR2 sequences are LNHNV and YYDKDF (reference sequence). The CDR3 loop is CATSRDRNSNYQPQHF. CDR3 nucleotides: TGTGCCACCAGCAGAGATCGGAACAGCAATTATCAGCCCCAGCATTTT.

CDR3 residues: CASSLSQNQPQHF. As DNA, the CDR3 is TGTGCCAGCAGTTTAAGCCAGAATCAGCCCCAGCATTTT. The J gene is TRBJ1-5, the V gene TRBV28; no clear D. Germline V gene lookup returns CDR1 MDHEN and CDR2 SYDVKM. The CDR3 extends over 13 amino acids. The germline V and J ends were trimmed by 2 bases and 4 bases, with 6 bases remaining between them.

The CDR3: CASSYRPQGYEQYF. Here the CDR3 DNA reads TGTGCCAGCAGCTACCGCCCCCAGGGGTACGAGCAGTACTTC. The chain links TRBV7-2 to TRBJ2-7; D is possibly TRBD1 (6 bases). Trimming took 4 bases from V and 4 from J, leaving 14 bases between them. Germline values: CDR1 SGHTA, CDR2 FQGNSA. This CDR3 has 14 residues.